These T cell receptor beta chains were read from a single sample in a study of molecular identifiers for immune sequencing clone quantification. TCRdb itself ran the PCR reads through MiXCR, one entry per CDR3 protein. Of roughly 320,000 distinct CDR3 sequences detected, 20% to 25% appear once; the ten largest clones hold about 0.79%. Source material: naive CD8+ T cells from blood, with Jurkat cell RNA spiked in. These receptors all stem from a human donor in good health. Some libraries in this study had Jurkat cell RNA spiked in. The CDR3 runs from the conserved cysteine through the conserved F or W. The D gene is left open where the match is weak. Where a row states a size, it is once, few, many or the class of an expanded clone; other rows omit it.

J gene	V gene	D gene	clone size	CDR3 DNA	CDR3 protein
TRBJ2-1	TRBV12-3/TRBV12-4	TRBD1	many	TGTGCCAGCAGAAGGACAGGGGGTGGGTACAATGAGCAGTTCTTC	CASRRTGGGYNEQFF
TRBJ2-7	TRBV19	NA	many	TGTGCCAGTAGTATAATGGACACCGCCTACGAGCAGTACTTC	CASSIMDTAYEQYF
TRBJ2-7	TRBV12-3/TRBV12-4	NA	many	TGTGCCAGCAGTTTATGGCCGGAGGGGCCTTACCACGAGCAGTACTTC	CASSLWPEGPYHEQYF
TRBJ1-1	TRBV4-3	NA	many	TGCGCCAGCAGCCAAGATGGGGGACTTGGGGCTGAAGCTTTCTTT	CASSQDGGLGAEAFF
TRBJ2-1	TRBV4-3	TRBD2	many	TGCGCCAGCAGCCCGAAACGGACTAGCTACAATGAGCAGTTCTTC	CASSPKRTSYNEQFF
TRBJ2-5	TRBV6-2/TRBV6-3	TRBD2	few	TGTGCCAGCAGTTACGCTACAGGCGGGGGGGAGACCCAGTACTTC	CASSYATGGGETQYF
TRBJ2-3	TRBV4-3	NA	NA	TGCGCCGGCAGCCAAGATCACGTCCAGAGCACAGATACGCAGTATTTT	CAGSQDHVQSTDTQYF
TRBJ1-2	TRBV7-9	NA	many	TGTGCCAGCAGCTCGACAGAGGACTATGGCTACACCTTC	CASSSTEDYGYTF
TRBJ2-7	TRBV7-3	NA	many	TGTGCCAGCAGCTGGACCAACGGAGTAAGGGACGAGCAGTACTTC	CASSWTNGVRDEQYF
TRBJ1-1	TRBV29-1	NA	many	TGCAGCGTTGATCCGGGGGACAATGAAGCTTTCTTT	CSVDPGDNEAFF
TRBJ2-3	TRBV6-6	NA	NA	TGTGCCAGCAGTTATTCGGGAAGAGATACGCAGTATTTT	CASSYSGRDTQYF
TRBJ1-1	TRBV6-2/TRBV6-3	NA	many	TGTGCCAGCAGTGGAAGGGGGTACCTGAACACTGAAGCTTTCTTT	CASSGRGYLNTEAFF
TRBJ2-4	TRBV30	NA	few	TGTGCCTGGATGGGGGAGGGGGACATTCAGTACTTC	CAWMGEGDIQYF
TRBJ1-5	TRBV6-2/TRBV6-3	NA	few	TGTGCCAGCAGTTATAATTTCGCCAGTCAGCCCCAGCATTTT	CASSYNFASQPQHF
TRBJ2-5	TRBV7-2	NA	NA	TGTGCCAGCAGCTCCCGAGTTGGGTCAGCGGACCAAGAGTCCCAGTACTTC	CASSSRVGSADQESQYF
TRBJ2-3	TRBV7-9	NA	many	TGTGCCAGCAGTCTAGAGCACACAGATACGCAGTATTTT	CASSLEHTDTQYF
TRBJ1-4	TRBV2	NA	many	TGTGCCAGCAGTGACAATGACAGAATGGGTGAAAAACTGTTTTTT	CASSDNDRMGEKLFF
TRBJ1-5	TRBV5-6	NA	NA	TGTGCCAGCAGCTTGAGCATCCATGATAGCAATCAGCCCCAGCATTTT	CASSLSIHDSNQPQHF
TRBJ2-2	TRBV2	NA	many	TGTGCCAGCAGTGAAGGACAGTCTAACGGGGAGCTGTTTTTT	CASSEGQSNGELFF
TRBJ2-3	TRBV20-1	NA	many	TGCAGTGCTAGAGATCACCACTGGGTCACAGATACGCAGTATTTT	CSARDHHWVTDTQYF
TRBJ1-1	TRBV13	NA	many	TGTGCCAGCACCGTCCGCCAGCCCCAAGCTGAAGCTTTCTTT	CASTVRQPQAEAFF
TRBJ2-7	TRBV4-3	TRBD2	many	TGCGCCAGCAGCCGCAAGCCGACGACTAGCGGGAGCCTCGAGCAGTACTTC	CASSRKPTTSGSLEQYF
TRBJ2-6	TRBV27	NA	NA	TGTGCCAGCAGTAGCGTGGCCCTCTCTGGGGCCAACGTCCTGACTTTC	CASSSVALSGANVLTF
TRBJ2-1	TRBV7-2	TRBD1	many	TGTGCCAGCAGCCCACAGGACAGGCTGGGGTTCTTC	CASSPQDRLGFF
TRBJ2-5	TRBV3-1	NA	many	TGTGCCAGCAGCCAAGAGGGGACCAAAGAGACCCAGTACTTC	CASSQEGTKETQYF
TRBJ2-1	TRBV4-3	NA	few	TGCGCCAGCAGCCCTATGGGCCCTAACTCCTACAATGAGCAGTTCTTC	CASSPMGPNSYNEQFF
TRBJ2-2	TRBV4-1	NA	many	TGCGCCAGCAGCCTAGCCCGGACCGGAACGAACACCGGGGAGCTGTTTTTT	CASSLARTGTNTGELFF
TRBJ2-3	TRBV30	NA	many	TGTGCCTGGTCTATAGATACGCAGTATTTT	CAWSIDTQYF
TRBJ2-7	TRBV7-9	TRBD1	NA	TGTGCCAGCAGCTCAGGACAGGGGCGCGAGCAGTACTTC	CASSSGQGREQYF
TRBJ2-7	TRBV6-6	NA	many	TGTGCCAGCAGTTACGGGCTCCCCTACGAGCAGTACTTC	CASSYGLPYEQYF
TRBJ1-6	TRBV12-3/TRBV12-4	TRBD1	many	TGTGCCAGCAGCCAGGGGGACAGGGTTTTACCCCTCCACTTT	CASSQGDRVLPLHF
TRBJ1-5	TRBV7-2	TRBD1	many	TGTGCCAGCAGCCCCCGGGACAGAAATCAGCCCCAGCATTTT	CASSPRDRNQPQHF